The 5 T cell receptor beta chains below come from one sample, sequenced in a study of CD8+CD57+ T cells in acquired aplastic anemia. CDR3 and TCR beta VDJ profiling relied on a genomic DNA template. TCRdb recomputed calls from the reads with MiXCR, one row per CDR3 protein. The sample shows around 500,000 distinct CDR3 sequences, about a third of them seen only once. Flow cytometry had shown expanded CD8+CD57+ cells in the patients chosen for sequencing. The specimen was sorted CD4+, CD8+, or CD8+CD57+ T cells (not recorded which) from PBMCs. The receptors come from a human donor with aplastic anemia.

Of note for this clonotype: No conserved phenylalanine or tryptophan ends this CDR3, so it is likely a read error. This chain links TRBV15 with TRBJ1-2, with 9 positions matching TRBD1. V was pared by 3 bases and J by 6 bases, with 5 bases of the junction left unmatched. The CDR3 totals 14 residues. Looked up from germline, CDR1 is LNHNV and CDR2 is YYDKDF (reference sequence). CDR3 in DNA: TGTGCCACCAGCAGTGAACAGGGGGCGAATGGCTACACCCTC. Translated, it gives CATSSEQGANGYTL.

With respect to this clonotype: A much larger clone differs by one base, so this may be a read error. The chain combines TRBV7-2 with TRBJ2-7, with D maybe TRBD2 (5 bases). The V gene lost 3 bases and the J gene lost 1 base, with 13 bases spanning the gap. The CDR3 has 15 residues. Germline V gene sequence: CDR1 SGHTA, CDR2 FQGNSA. The CDR3 is CASSFIERPSYEQYF. CDR3 DNA: TGTGCCAGCAGCTTTATTGAGCGGCCGTCCTACGAGCAGTACTTC.

This clonotype was counted many times. The V gene is TRBV20-1, the J gene TRBJ1-2; TRBD1 matches 8 bases. Germline V CDR1 and CDR2: DFQATT, SNEGSKA (reference sequence). The CDR3 sequence is 16 residues long. The trim removed 6 bases at V and 3 bases at J, leaving 15 bases unmatched. CDR3 sequence reads: CSASTGESQGDYGYTF. Here the CDR3 DNA reads TGCAGTGCGTCGACAGGGGAGTCCCAAGGTGACTATGGCTACACCTTC.

The sample holds a few counts of this clonotype. This chain links TRBV6-2 or TRBV6-3 with TRBJ2-6; weak D call: TRBD1 (5 bases). With 2 bases removed from V and 0 bases from J, the gap between germline ends came to 14 bases. CDR1 and CDR2 (germline): MNHEY, SVGEGT. The CDR3 loop spans 18 amino acids. The CDR3 DNA is TGTGCCAGCAGTTACGTGGCAGGGATAAGCTCTGGGGCCAACGTCCTGACTTTC. Translating it yields CASSYVAGISSGANVLTF.

The chain links TRBV11-2 to TRBJ2-7; 7 bases map to TRBD2. The CDR3 has 15 amino acids. V lost 5 bases, J lost 0 bases, and 7 bases stayed unmatched. Germline V gene lookup returns CDR1 SGHAT and CDR2 FQNNGV. The CDR3 DNA reads as TGTGCCAGCAGCCGTGCGGCTAGCGGCTCCTACGAGCAGTACTTC. Translation: CASSRAASGSYEQYF.